This T cell receptor (beta chain) emerged from a study of cytomegalovirus exposure and HLA in healthy donors. As for this clone: Its antigen remains unidentified.

The PCR used 60 Vbeta and 13 Jbeta primers. Only in-frame clones appear in the TCRdb table, and some are missing; sequencing was by immunoSEQ multiplex PCR. The repertoire includes 200,000 to 250,000 clones, 70% to 85% of them detected once, and 1.5% to 2% sits in the top ten. This CDR3 is 17 amino acids long. Germline V CDR1 and CDR2: MNHEY, SMNVEV (reference sequence). V was pared by 6 bases and J by 8 bases, with 19 bases of the junction left unmatched. Study conclusions and caveats: Later analysis associated a missense DCLRE1C variant with TCR beta V- and J-gene trimming.

The source is a man aged 50 to 60 in good health and CMV-seronegative. Sample: PBMCs. The chain couples TRBV27 to TRBJ1-2, with 9 bases lining up with TRBD1. The CDR3 sequence: CASSHKRAFDRGNGYTF. Here the CDR3 DNA reads TGTGCCAGCAGCCACAAACGTGCCTTCGACAGGGGGAACGGCTACACCTTC.